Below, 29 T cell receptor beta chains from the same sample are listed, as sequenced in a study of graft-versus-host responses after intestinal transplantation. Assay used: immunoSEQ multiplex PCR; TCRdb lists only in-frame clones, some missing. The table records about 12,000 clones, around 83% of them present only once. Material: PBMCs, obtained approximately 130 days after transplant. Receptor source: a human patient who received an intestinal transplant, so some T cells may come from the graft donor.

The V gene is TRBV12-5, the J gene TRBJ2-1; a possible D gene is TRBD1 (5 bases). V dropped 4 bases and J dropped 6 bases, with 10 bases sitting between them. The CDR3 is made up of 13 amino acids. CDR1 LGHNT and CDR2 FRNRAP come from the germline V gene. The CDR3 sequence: CASGSAGLNEQFF. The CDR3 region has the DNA TGTGCTAGTGGTTCCGCAGGGCTCAATGAGCAGTTCTTC.

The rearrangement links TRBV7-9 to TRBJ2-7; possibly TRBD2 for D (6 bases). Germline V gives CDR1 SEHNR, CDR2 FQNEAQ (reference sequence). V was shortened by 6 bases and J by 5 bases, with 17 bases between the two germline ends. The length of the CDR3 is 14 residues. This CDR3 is CASSLFVGGHEQYF. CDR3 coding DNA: TGTGCCAGCAGTCTCTTTGTCGGGGGACACGAGCAGTACTTC. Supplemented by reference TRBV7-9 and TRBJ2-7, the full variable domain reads DTGVSQNPRHKITKRGQNVTFRCDPISEHNRLYWYRQTLGQGPEFLTYFQNEAQLEKSRLLSDRFSAERPKGSFSTLEIQRTEQGDSAMYLCASSLFVGGHEQYFGPGTRLTVT.

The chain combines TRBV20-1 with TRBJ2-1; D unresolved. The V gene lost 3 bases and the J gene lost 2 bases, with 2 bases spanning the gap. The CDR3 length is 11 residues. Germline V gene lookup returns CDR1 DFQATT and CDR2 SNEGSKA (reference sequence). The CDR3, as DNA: TGCAGTGCTAGCCCCTACAATGAGCAGTTCTTC. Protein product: CSASPYNEQFF.

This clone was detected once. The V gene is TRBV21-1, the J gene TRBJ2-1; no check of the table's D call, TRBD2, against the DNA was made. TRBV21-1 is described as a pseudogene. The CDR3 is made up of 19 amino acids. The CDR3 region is CASSKALGTSGRLGYEQFF. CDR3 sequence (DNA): TGTGCCAGCAGCAAAGCGCTCGGTACTAGCGGGAGATTAGGGTATGAGCAGTTCTTC.

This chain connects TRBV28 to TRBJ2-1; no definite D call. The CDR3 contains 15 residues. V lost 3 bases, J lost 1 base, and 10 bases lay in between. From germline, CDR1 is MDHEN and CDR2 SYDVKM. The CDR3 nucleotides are TGTGCCAGCAGTTTTATCGTACCGTCCTACAATGAGCAGTTCTTC. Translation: CASSFIVPSYNEQFF.

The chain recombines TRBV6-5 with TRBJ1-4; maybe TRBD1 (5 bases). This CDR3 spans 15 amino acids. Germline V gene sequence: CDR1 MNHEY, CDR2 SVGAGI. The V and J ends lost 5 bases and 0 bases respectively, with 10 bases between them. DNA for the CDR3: TGTGCCAGCAGTAGACAGATTACAACTAATGAAAAACTGTTTTTT. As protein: CASSRQITTNEKLFF.

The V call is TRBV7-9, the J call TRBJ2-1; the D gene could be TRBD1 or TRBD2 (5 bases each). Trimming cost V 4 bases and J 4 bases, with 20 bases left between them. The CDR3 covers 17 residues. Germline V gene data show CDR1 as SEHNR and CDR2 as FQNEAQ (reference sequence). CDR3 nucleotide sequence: TGTGCCAGCAGCTCCGACTACGCAGGGACGGGGTACAATGAGCAGTTCTTC. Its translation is CASSSDYAGTGYNEQFF.

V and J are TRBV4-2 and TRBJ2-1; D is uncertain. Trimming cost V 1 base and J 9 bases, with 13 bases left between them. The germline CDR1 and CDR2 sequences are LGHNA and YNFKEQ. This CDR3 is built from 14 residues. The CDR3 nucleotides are TGTGCCAGCAGCCAAGGCCTCGCTAGGGCTGAGCAGTTCTTC. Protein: CASSQGLARAEQFF.

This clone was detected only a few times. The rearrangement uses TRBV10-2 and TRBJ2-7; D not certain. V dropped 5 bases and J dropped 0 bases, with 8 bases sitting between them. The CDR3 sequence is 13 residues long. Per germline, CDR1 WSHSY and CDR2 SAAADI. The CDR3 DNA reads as TGCGCCAGCAGTCAGACAAGCTCCTACGAGCAGTACTTC. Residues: CASSQTSSYEQYF.

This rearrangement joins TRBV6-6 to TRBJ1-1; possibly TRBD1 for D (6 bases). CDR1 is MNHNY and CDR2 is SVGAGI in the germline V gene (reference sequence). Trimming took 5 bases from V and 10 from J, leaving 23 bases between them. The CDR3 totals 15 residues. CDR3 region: CASSPRNRAPVPAFF. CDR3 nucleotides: TGTGCCAGCAGTCCGCGAAACAGGGCCCCCGTCCCAGCTTTCTTT.

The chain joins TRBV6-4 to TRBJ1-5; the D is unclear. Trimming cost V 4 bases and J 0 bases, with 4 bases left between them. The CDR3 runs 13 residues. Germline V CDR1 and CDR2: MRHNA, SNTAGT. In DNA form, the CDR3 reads TGTGCCAGCAGTGCGGATAGCAATCAGCCCCAGCATTTT. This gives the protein CASSADSNQPQHF.

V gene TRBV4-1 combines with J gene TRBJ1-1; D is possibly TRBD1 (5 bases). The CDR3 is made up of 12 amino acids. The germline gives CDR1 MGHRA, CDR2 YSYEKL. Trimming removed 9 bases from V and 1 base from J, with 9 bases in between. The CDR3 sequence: CASSTGNTEAFF. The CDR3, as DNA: TGCGCCAGTTCTACAGGGAACACTGAAGCTTTCTTT.

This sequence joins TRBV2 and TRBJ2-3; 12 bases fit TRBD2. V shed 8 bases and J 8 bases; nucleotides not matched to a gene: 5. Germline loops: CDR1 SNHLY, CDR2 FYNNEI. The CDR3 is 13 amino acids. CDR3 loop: CASLAGGPVTQYF. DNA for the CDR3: TGTGCCAGCCTAGCGGGAGGGCCCGTTACGCAGTATTTT.

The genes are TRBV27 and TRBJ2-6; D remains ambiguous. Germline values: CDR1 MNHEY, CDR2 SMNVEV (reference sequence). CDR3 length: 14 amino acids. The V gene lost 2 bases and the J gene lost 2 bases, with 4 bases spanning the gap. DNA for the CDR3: TGTGCCAGCAGTTTAGCGACTGGGGCCAACGTCCTGACTTTC. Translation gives CASSLATGANVLTF.

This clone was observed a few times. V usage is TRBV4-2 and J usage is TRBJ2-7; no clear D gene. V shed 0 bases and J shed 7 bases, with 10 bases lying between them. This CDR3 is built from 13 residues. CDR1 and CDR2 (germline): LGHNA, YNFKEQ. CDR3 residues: CASSQDLVLEQYF. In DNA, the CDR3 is TGTGCCAGCAGCCAAGATCTTGTCTTAGAGCAGTACTTC.

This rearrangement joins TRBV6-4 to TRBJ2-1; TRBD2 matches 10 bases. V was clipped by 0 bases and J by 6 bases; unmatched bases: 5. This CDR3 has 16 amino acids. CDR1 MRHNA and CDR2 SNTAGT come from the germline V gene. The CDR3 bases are TGTGCCAGCAGTGACTCAGCGGGGGGGGGATCCAATGAGCAGTTCTTC. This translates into CASSDSAGGGSNEQFF.

Written as DNA, the CDR3 is TGCGCCAGCAGCCAAGAGGAGGGGTTGGGCTATGGCTACACCTTC. Translated, it gives CASSQEEGLGYGYTF. The chain combines TRBV4-1 with TRBJ1-2; D might be TRBD1 (5 bases). Germline V CDR1 and CDR2: MGHRA, YSYEKL. CDR3 size: 15 residues. V was cut by 0 bases and J by 4 bases, with 12 bases left in between.

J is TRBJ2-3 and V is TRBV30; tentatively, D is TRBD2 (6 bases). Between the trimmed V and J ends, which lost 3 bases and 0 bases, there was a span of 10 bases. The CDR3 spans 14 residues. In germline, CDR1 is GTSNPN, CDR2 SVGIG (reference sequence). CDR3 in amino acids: CAWSRSGSTDTQYF. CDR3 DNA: TGTGCCTGGAGCCGTAGCGGTAGCACAGATACGCAGTATTTT.

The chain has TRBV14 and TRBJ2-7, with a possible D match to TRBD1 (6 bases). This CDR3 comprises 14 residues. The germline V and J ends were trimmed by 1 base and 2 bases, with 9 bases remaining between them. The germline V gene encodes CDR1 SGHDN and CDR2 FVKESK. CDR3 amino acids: CASSQARGPYEQYF. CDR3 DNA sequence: TGTGCCAGCAGCCAAGCCAGGGGCCCCTACGAGCAGTACTTC.

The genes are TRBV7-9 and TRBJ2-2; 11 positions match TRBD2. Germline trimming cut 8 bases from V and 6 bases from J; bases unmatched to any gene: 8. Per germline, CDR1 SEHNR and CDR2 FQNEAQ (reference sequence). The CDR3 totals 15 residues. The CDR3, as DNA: TGTGCCAGCCGGATAGCGGGAGGGCCTTCCGGGGAGCTGTTTTTT. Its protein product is CASRIAGGPSGELFF.

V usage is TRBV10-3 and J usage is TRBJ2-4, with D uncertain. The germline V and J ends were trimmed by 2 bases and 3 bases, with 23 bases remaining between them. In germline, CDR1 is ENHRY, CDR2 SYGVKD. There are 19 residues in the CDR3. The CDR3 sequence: CAISEIPGLPPLGKNIQYF. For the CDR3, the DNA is TGTGCCATCAGTGAGATTCCGGGTCTTCCCCCTTTGGGCAAAAACATTCAGTACTTC.

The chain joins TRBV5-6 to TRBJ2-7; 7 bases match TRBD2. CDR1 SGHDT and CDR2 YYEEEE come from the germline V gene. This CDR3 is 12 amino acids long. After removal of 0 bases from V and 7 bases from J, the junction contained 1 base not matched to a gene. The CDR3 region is CASSLAGREQYF. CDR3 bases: TGTGCCAGCAGCTTGGCCGGGAGGGAGCAGTACTTC.

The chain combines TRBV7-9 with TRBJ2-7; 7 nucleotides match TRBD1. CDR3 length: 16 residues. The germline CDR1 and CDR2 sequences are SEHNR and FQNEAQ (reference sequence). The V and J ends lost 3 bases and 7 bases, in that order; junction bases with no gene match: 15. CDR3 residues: CASSFYGRGGSGEQYF. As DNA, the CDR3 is TGTGCCAGCAGCTTTTACGGTCGAGGGGGCTCTGGGGAGCAGTACTTC.

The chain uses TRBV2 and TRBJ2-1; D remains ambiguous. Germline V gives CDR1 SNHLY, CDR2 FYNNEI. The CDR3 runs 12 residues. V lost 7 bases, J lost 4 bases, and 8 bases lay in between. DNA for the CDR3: TGTGCCAGCAATTGGGGATACAATGAGCAGTTCTTC. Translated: CASNWGYNEQFF. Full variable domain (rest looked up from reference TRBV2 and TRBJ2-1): EPEVTQTPSHQVTQMGQEVILRCVPISNHLYFYWYRQILGQKVEFLVSFYNNEISEKSEIFDDQFSVERPDGSNFTLKIRSTKLEDSAMYFCASNWGYNEQFFGPGTRLTVL.

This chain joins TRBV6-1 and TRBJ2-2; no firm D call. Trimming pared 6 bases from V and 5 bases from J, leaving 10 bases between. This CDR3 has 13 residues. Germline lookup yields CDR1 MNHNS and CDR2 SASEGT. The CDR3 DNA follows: TGTGCCAGCAGCGAATGGGTAACCGGGGAGCTGTTTTTT. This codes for CASSEWVTGELFF.

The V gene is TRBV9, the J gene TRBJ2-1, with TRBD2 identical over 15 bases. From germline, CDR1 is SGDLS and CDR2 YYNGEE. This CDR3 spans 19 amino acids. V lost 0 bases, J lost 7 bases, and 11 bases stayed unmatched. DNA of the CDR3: TGTGCCAGCAGCGTAGCTAATGGGGGACTAGCGGGAGGAGCAAATGAGCAGTTCTTC. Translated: CASSVANGGLAGGANEQFF.

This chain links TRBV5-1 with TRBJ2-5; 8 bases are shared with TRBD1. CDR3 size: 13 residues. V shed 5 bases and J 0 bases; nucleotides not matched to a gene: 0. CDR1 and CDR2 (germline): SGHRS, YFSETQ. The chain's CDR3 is CASRTGDQETQYF. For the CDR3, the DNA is TGCGCCAGCAGGACAGGGGACCAAGAGACCCAGTACTTC.

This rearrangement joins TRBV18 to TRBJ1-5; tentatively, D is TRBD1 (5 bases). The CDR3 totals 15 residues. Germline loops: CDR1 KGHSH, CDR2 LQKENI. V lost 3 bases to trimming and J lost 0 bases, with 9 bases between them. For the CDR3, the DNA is TGTGCCAGCTCACCGTTAGGGGATAGCAATCAGCCCCAGCATTTT. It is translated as CASSPLGDSNQPQHF. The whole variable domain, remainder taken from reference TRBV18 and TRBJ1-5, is NAGVMQNPRHLVRRRGQEARLRCSPMKGHSHVYWYRQLPEEGLKFMVYLQKENIIDESGMPKERFSAEFPKEGPSILRIQQVVRGDSAAYFCASSPLGDSNQPQHFGDGTRLSIL.

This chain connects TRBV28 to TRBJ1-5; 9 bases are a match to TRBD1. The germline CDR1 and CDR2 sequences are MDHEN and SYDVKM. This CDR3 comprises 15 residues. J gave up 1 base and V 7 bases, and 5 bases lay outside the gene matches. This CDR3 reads CASIDRGISNQPQHF. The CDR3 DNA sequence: TGTGCCAGCATCGACAGGGGGATCAGCAATCAGCCCCAGCATTTT.